Presented here are 10 T cell receptor beta chains from one specimen sequenced in a study of blood T cell repertoires in COVID-19. Method: immunoSEQ multiplex PCR; TCRdb's copy keeps in-frame clones and lacks some. Here the sample spans a few hundred thousand clones, around 85% being singletons. The sequencing sample was made of peripheral blood. The receptors here all came from a woman aged 70-85 years with COVID-19, enrolled during active disease.

CDR3 in DNA: TGTGCCAGCAGCTTTAGTCAAAGGGAGTTGGGTGGAAACACCATATATTTT. This gives the protein CASSFSQRELGGNTIYF. J is TRBJ1-3 and V is TRBV7-2; D is ambiguous. Trimming took off 3 bases at V and 3 bases at J, with 18 bases between the two ends. Germline V gene lookup returns CDR1 SGHTA and CDR2 FQGNSA. This CDR3 spans 17 amino acids.

The chain recombines TRBV5-4 with TRBJ1-1; TRBD1 agrees at 8 bases. This CDR3 is built from 15 residues. From germline, CDR1 is SGHNT and CDR2 YYREEE (reference sequence). The V and J ends lost 3 bases and 2 bases, in that order; junction bases with no gene match: 6. Here the CDR3 DNA reads TGTGCCAGCAGCTCCCGACAGGGGATAAACACTGAAGCTTTCTTT. Amino acid sequence: CASSSRQGINTEAFF.

CDR3 sequence: CATAGTPQETQYF. In DNA, the CDR3 is TGTGCCACGGCAGGAACCCCCCAAGAGACCCAGTACTTC. This chain uses TRBV24-1 with TRBJ2-5; D not certain. The germline V gene encodes CDR1 KGHDR and CDR2 SFDVKD. This CDR3 is 13 amino acids long. V was shortened by 10 bases and J by 1 base, with 12 bases between the two germline ends.

The gene calls are TRBV6-1 and TRBJ1-1; possible D gene TRBD1, 5 bases. Trimming removed 1 base from V and 11 bases from J, with 11 bases in between. In germline, CDR1 is MNHNS, CDR2 SASEGT. The CDR3 is 12 amino acids. This CDR3 is CASSEVGGGAFF. CDR3 in DNA: TGTGCCAGCAGTGAAGTGGGCGGGGGGGCTTTCTTT.

This chain joins TRBV3-1 (or the pseudogene TRBV3-2) and TRBJ2-1, with D unclear. Trimming pared 0 bases from V and 4 bases from J, leaving 19 bases between. The CDR3 runs 18 residues. CDR1 LGHDT and CDR2 YNNKEL come from the germline V gene (reference sequence). CDR3 DNA: TGTGCCAGCAGCCAAGATCGTGTGTCGTCTTCTATATACAATGAGCAGTTCTTC. Its protein product is CASSQDRVSSSIYNEQFF.

The CDR3 protein is CASRTAGRGRGEQFF. The CDR3, as DNA: TGTGCCAGTAGGACCGCAGGGAGGGGACGGGGTGAGCAGTTCTTC. The chain is built from TRBV19 and TRBJ2-1; 7 nucleotides match TRBD2. The CDR3 runs 15 residues. In germline, CDR1 is LNHDA, CDR2 SQIVND (reference sequence). With 6 bases clipped from V and 9 bases from J, the junction kept 14 bases outside the gene matches. Full variable domain (remainder filled in from reference TRBV19 and TRBJ2-1): DGGITQSPKYLFRKEGQNVTLSCEQNLNHDAMYWYRQDPGQGLRLIYYSQIVNDFQKGDIAEGYSVSREKKESFPLTVTSAQKNPTAFYLCASRTAGRGRGEQFFGPGTRLTVL.

This rearrangement joins TRBV6-5 to TRBJ1-2; 10 bases align to TRBD1. The CDR3 covers 16 residues. V shed 2 bases and J 6 bases; nucleotides not matched to a gene: 9. Per the germline V gene, CDR1 is MNHEY and CDR2 is SVGAGI. The CDR3 nucleotides are TGTGCCAGCAGTTACACACCGACAGGGGGCGCGGATGGCTACACCTTC. Translation: CASSYTPTGGADGYTF.

The V and J genes are TRBV7-8 and TRBJ2-1; D is possibly TRBD1 (6 bases). Germline CDR1 and CDR2: SGHVS and FQNEAQ. This CDR3 has 14 amino acids. The ends were cut back, 5 bases at V and 4 bases at J, with 12 bases in the middle. The CDR3 here is CASSRGQQYNEQFF. DNA for the CDR3: TGTGCCAGCAGCCGAGGACAGCAGTACAATGAGCAGTTCTTC.

This chain links TRBV29-1 with TRBJ2-7; TRBD2 agrees at 10 bases. CDR1 and CDR2 (germline): SQVTM, ANQGSEA. The junction had 8 bases not matched to a gene; V was cut back by 2 bases and J by 7 bases. The CDR3 length is 14 residues. The CDR3 sequence: CSVELSGRPGEQYF. The DNA of the CDR3 is TGCAGCGTTGAACTTAGCGGGAGGCCCGGGGAGCAGTACTTC.

This chain connects TRBV6-5 to TRBJ1-1, with D perhaps TRBD1 (5 bases). Germline CDR1 reads MNHEY; CDR2 reads SVGAGI. This CDR3 is built from 14 residues. V was pared by 6 bases and J by 1 base, with 12 bases between. For the CDR3, the DNA is TGTGCCAGCAGCACACTGGGGCGGAACACTGAAGCTTTCTTT. It yields the protein CASSTLGRNTEAFF.